This TCR beta chain was sequenced for a study of T cell responses to AZD1222 COVID-19 vaccine. Findings of the study overall: Nearly half of unique spike-specific TCRs reportedly avoided B.1.351 and B.1.1.7 mutated regions.

Sequenced by immunoSEQ multiplex PCR; TCRdb stores in-frame clones only, minus some. This sample has roughly 36,000 clones; roughly 91% occur once, and the top ten carry about 7%. Germline loops: CDR1 SNHLY, CDR2 FYNNEI. The CDR3 has 11 amino acids. The V and J ends lost 5 bases and 3 bases respectively, with 4 bases between them. With respect to this clone: Its matching antigen is unknown.

This receptor was identified in an adult in good health. The chain joins TRBV2 to TRBJ1-2; no firm D call. The sample here was peripheral blood, taken on day 0 of AZD1222 vaccination. CDR3 DNA sequence: TGTGCCAGCAGTATATACTATGGCTACACCTTC. Its translation: CASSIYYGYTF.